These T cell receptor beta chains were read from a single sample in a study of blood T cells in healthy people across ages. Via MiXCR, TCRdb re-called the 5' RACE reads, giving one row per CDR3 protein. The data show hundreds of thousands of distinct CDR3 sequences, with about 30% seen just once and approximately 15% held by the top ten. The sample taken for sequencing was blood. The receptors come from a woman of 80 years or more in good health. The CDR3 runs from the conserved cysteine through the conserved F or W. D genes are given only for firm matches. Only some rows state a clone size, as once, few, many or a class for expanded clones.

d_gene,v_gene,j_gene,abundance,CDR3aa,CDR3nt
NA,TRBV20-1,TRBJ1-1,many,CSAIPDLNTEAFF,TGCAGTGCCATACCGGATTTGAACACTGAAGCTTTCTTT
NA,TRBV12-3/TRBV12-4,TRBJ2-7,many,CASSGGSGTPYEQYF,TGTGCCAGCAGTGGTGGATCCGGGACACCTTACGAGCAGTACTTC
TRBD1,TRBV27,TRBJ2-7,few,CASSQTGGFYEQYF,TGTGCCAGCAGTCAAACAGGGGGCTTTTACGAGCAGTACTTC
NA,TRBV20-1,TRBJ2-5,many,CSASLSAGTQYF,TGCAGTGCTTCACTTTCGGCCGGGACCCAGTACTTC
NA,TRBV7-2,TRBJ2-3,few,CASSSPSSGSSTDTQYF,TGTGCCAGCAGCTCCCCCAGTTCGGGGTCTAGCACAGATACGCAGTATTTT
TRBD2,TRBV5-1,TRBJ2-1,many,CASSFRSGGWDNEQFF,TGCGCCAGCAGCTTCCGCAGCGGGGGATGGGACAATGAGCAGTTCTTC
TRBD1,TRBV4-1,TRBJ2-7,NA,CASTKGGTGDYNEQYF,TGCGCCAGCACTAAAGGGGGGACAGGGGACTACAATGAGCAGTACTTC
NA,TRBV4-3,TRBJ2-7,many,CASSGLLESVEGEQYF,TGCGCCAGCAGCGGGCTACTTGAAAGTGTCGAGGGCGAGCAGTACTTC
NA,TRBV5-1,TRBJ2-5,many,CASSLLGGAEETQYF,TGCGCCAGCAGCTTGTTGGGGGGGGCCGAAGAGACCCAGTACTTC
NA,TRBV27,TRBJ2-7,many,CASSVYLRGYYEQYF,TGTGCCAGCAGTGTCTACCTTAGAGGTTACTACGAGCAGTACTTC